This TCR beta chain was captured in a study of control samples from healthy donors and cancer patients. Only in-frame clones appear in the TCRdb table, and some are missing; sequencing was by immunoSEQ multiplex PCR. The table lists approximately 110,000 clones, 80% to 90% of them singletons. Sequencing was performed on blood. This receptor was identified in a woman aged 45-59 years in good health.

CDR3 coding DNA: TGTGCCAGCAGCTCGGAATGGGCGAGAACGACCTACGAGCAGTACTTC. Amino acids: CASSSEWARTTYEQYF. The chain carries TRBV5-5 and TRBJ2-7; D is unresolved. Trimming removed 3 bases from V and 2 bases from J, with 18 bases in between. Germline CDR1 and CDR2: SGHKS and YYEKEE (reference sequence). The CDR3 has 16 residues.